This T cell receptor (beta chain) was found in a study of regulatory T cells in long-lasting Graves disease. Building the TCR beta libraries relied on iRepertoire HTBI primers, and CDR3 regions underwent Arm-PCR. One entry per CDR3 protein, called by TCRdb with MiXCR from the multiplex PCR reads. Of under 450,000 distinct CDR3 sequences detected, approximately 25% appear once; the ten largest clones hold around a quarter. Time point specified: persistent/refractory GD, antithyroid drugs over 5 years with positive TRAb. PBMCs provided the RNA from which the TCR library was made. The sample holds a few counts of this clonotype. The ends were cut back, 4 bases at V and 7 bases at J, with 14 bases in the middle. The germline V gene has CDR1 MGHRA and CDR2 YSYEKL. The length of the CDR3 is 13 residues.

The TCR sequence derives from a woman between 40 and 55 years old with Graves disease. This specimen was peripheral blood mononuclear cells (PBMCs), taken when the disease was refractory, from a patient treated with antithyroid drugs. V is TRBV4-1 and J is TRBJ2-7; D may be TRBD2 (5 bases). The CDR3 reads CASSPSSGWEQYF. Here the CDR3 DNA reads TGCGCCAGCAGCCCCTCTTCGGGGTGGGAGCAGTACTTC.